The 18 T cell receptor beta chains given below trace back to one sample, sequenced in a study of blood T cell repertoires in COVID-19 (dated by TCRdb to the early 2020s). Libraries were made using the immunoSEQ multiplex PCR assay. The source is immuneACCESS, and TCRdb retained only in-frame sequences with V and J called. Part of the clones is not carried over; for the studies checked, unresolved V genes explain less than half of this, and the remainder is unexplained. This sample is represented by roughly 250,000 clones; 85% to 90% of them were singletons. The top ten hold approximately 12% of the sample. Sequenced material: peripheral blood. These receptors were obtained from a woman aged 25-40 years with COVID-19, enrolled during active disease.

This clone was recorded once. J is TRBJ1-1 and V is TRBV6-5; 10 bases agree with TRBD1. Germline V gene sequence: CDR1 MNHEY, CDR2 SVGAGI. CDR3 length: 15 residues. Trimming at V came to 0 bases and at J to 4 bases, leaving 2 bases not matched to a gene. The CDR3 loop reads CASSYSDRGGTEAFF. The CDR3 bases are TGTGCCAGCAGTTACTCGGACAGGGGGGGCACTGAAGCTTTCTTT.

There are a few counts of this clone. The genes are TRBV19 and TRBJ2-1; D possibly corresponds to TRBD2 (7 bases). Per the germline V gene, CDR1 is LNHDA and CDR2 is SQIVND (reference sequence). Trimming shortened V by 8 bases and J by 6 bases, and 14 bases separated the two germline ends. This CDR3 comprises 13 residues. The CDR3 protein is CASRRGGRNEQFF. In nucleotides, the CDR3 is TGTGCCAGTCGGAGGGGGGGCCGCAATGAGCAGTTCTTC.

This chain connects TRBV12-3 or TRBV12-4 to TRBJ2-1, with TRBD2 matching over 14 bases. V was pared by 9 bases and J by 7 bases, with 2 bases of the junction left unmatched. The CDR3 runs to 13 residues. The DNA for the CDR3 is TGTGCCAGTCGGACTAGCGGGGGGAATGAGCAGTTCTTC. It specifies CASRTSGGNEQFF.

The DNA of the CDR3 is TGCGCCAGCAGCTTGGGGATTCGCGGAGAAGGAAACACCATATATTTT. This codes for CASSLGIRGEGNTIYF. The chain has TRBV5-1 and TRBJ1-3; D is ambiguous. CDR3 length: 16 amino acids. Germline lookup yields CDR1 SGHRS and CDR2 YFSETQ. V gave up 0 bases and J gave up 4 bases, with 14 bases separating them.

The chain joins TRBV5-1 to TRBJ1-6, with D tentatively TRBD1 (6 bases). This CDR3 has 14 residues. V was cut by 3 bases and J by 4 bases, with 8 bases left in between. Per germline, CDR1 SGHRS and CDR2 YFSETQ. In DNA form, the CDR3 reads TGCGCCAGCAGCTCACAGGGTTATAATTCACCCCTCCACTTT. Residues: CASSSQGYNSPLHF.

The CDR3 DNA reads as TGCAGCGTTGCCAGGGTTGCCACCTACGAGCAGTACTTC. This codes for CSVARVATYEQYF. The chain uses TRBV29-1 and TRBJ2-7; D possibly corresponds to TRBD1 (5 bases). Trimming shortened V by 4 bases and J by 2 bases, and 12 bases separated the two germline ends. From germline, CDR1 is SQVTM and CDR2 ANQGSEA. This CDR3 spans 13 amino acids.

The gene calls are TRBV20-1 and TRBJ1-2; no firm D call. CDR1 and CDR2 from the germline V gene are DFQATT and SNEGSKA (reference sequence). Trimming cost V 6 bases and J 2 bases, with 7 bases left between them. CDR3 length equals 11 residues. This chain's CDR3 is CSAYLNYGYTF. CDR3 nucleotides: TGCAGTGCCTATCTGAACTATGGCTACACCTTC.

The CDR3 sequence: CAWSETVEAFF. CDR3 nucleotide sequence: TGTGCCTGGAGTGAAACAGTTGAAGCTTTCTTT. The chain is built from TRBV30 and TRBJ1-1; D is undetermined. The V end was cut by 1 base, the J end by 7 bases, with 7 bases between. Germline V gene lookup returns CDR1 GTSNPN and CDR2 SVGIG (reference sequence). This CDR3 comprises 11 residues.

This clone was counted once. The V call is TRBV6-5, the J call TRBJ1-2; D gene unclear. V lost 2 bases and J lost 4, with 14 bases in between. This CDR3 region has 15 residues. In germline, CDR1 is MNHEY, CDR2 SVGAGI. As DNA, the CDR3 is TGTGCCAGCAGTTACCAGGAGACTACCCTCTATGGCTACACCTTC. Protein product: CASSYQETTLYGYTF.

In its sample, this clone was seen a few times. J is TRBJ2-5 and V is TRBV19, with TRBD1 matching 8 bases. Germline V gene data show CDR1 as LNHDA and CDR2 as SQIVND (reference sequence). The J segment lost 3 bases and the V segment lost 3 bases, leaving 3 bases of the junction unmatched. This CDR3 has 14 residues. This CDR3 reads CASSMDRAKETQYF. As DNA, the CDR3 is TGTGCCAGTAGTATGGACAGGGCGAAAGAGACCCAGTACTTC.

The CDR3 here is CASGQGWNSPLHF. DNA for the CDR3: TGTGCCAGCGGACAGGGGTGGAATTCACCCCTCCACTTT. The genes are TRBV6-5 and TRBJ1-6, with 9 bases lining up with TRBD1. The germline gives CDR1 MNHEY, CDR2 SVGAGI. The CDR3 has 13 residues. V shed 8 bases and J 7 bases; nucleotides not matched to a gene: 3.

The chain recombines TRBV27 with TRBJ1-1; 8 bases align to TRBD1. Germline V gene lookup returns CDR1 MNHEY and CDR2 SMNVEV (reference sequence). This CDR3 region has 13 residues. Unmatched junction bases numbered 1, after V lost 6 bases and J lost 1 base. In nucleotides, the CDR3 is TGTGCCAGCAGAGACAGGGGGAACACTGAAGCTTTCTTT. It codes for CASRDRGNTEAFF.

This rearrangement joins TRBV20-1 to TRBJ2-7; unclear D gene. V was trimmed by 3 bases and J by 2 bases, leaving 8 bases between them. The CDR3 consists of 12 residues. Germline lookup yields CDR1 DFQATT and CDR2 SNEGSKA (reference sequence). For the CDR3, the DNA is TGCAGTGCTAGTACAGTAACCTACGAGCAGTACTTC. It codes for CSASTVTYEQYF.

The chain employs TRBV6-5 and TRBJ1-2; a possible D gene is TRBD1 (5 bases). The CDR3 is 14 residues long. Deletions cut 6 bases from V and 4 bases from J, with 15 bases between. In germline, CDR1 is MNHEY, CDR2 SVGAGI. CDR3 sequence (DNA): TGTGCCAGCAGACGGGGGGGTATTCGCTATGGCTACACCTTC. Translated, it gives CASRRGGIRYGYTF.

V usage is TRBV5-8 and J usage is TRBJ2-5, with TRBD2 matching over 10 bases. Germline loops: CDR1 SGHTS, CDR2 YDEGEE. CDR3 length equals 15 residues. Trimming removed 4 bases from V and 4 bases from J; junction bases left unmatched: 7. The CDR3 DNA follows: TGTGCCAGCAGCCCCGGGACTAGCGATTTAGAGACCCAGTACTTC. Protein sequence: CASSPGTSDLETQYF.

The V and J genes are TRBV19 and TRBJ2-3; 9 nucleotides match TRBD2. Germline V gives CDR1 LNHDA, CDR2 SQIVND (reference sequence). Trimming at V came to 3 bases and at J to 13 bases, leaving 14 bases not matched to a gene. The CDR3 contains 15 residues. CDR3 coding DNA: TGTGCCAGTAGTATCGACGGGACTAGCCTCCCCCAGAAGTATTTT. Encoded protein: CASSIDGTSLPQKYF.

V and J are TRBV16 and TRBJ2-1, with 8 bases matching TRBD1. The ends lost 6 bases at V and 3 bases at J; junction bases unmatched: 7. CDR1 is KGHSY and CDR2 is FQNENV in the germline V gene. This CDR3 has 15 amino acids. CDR3: CASRHYRGVYNEQFF. CDR3 bases: TGTGCCAGCAGACATTACAGGGGGGTCTACAATGAGCAGTTCTTC.

For this clone: The junction and the germline gene differ at one end; a read error may be behind it. The J gene is TRBJ1-2, the V gene TRBV6-5; D is unclear. Germline CDR1 MNHEY, CDR2 SVGAGI. The CDR3 runs to 12 residues. The CDR3 spells CASSHDPYDYTF. The CDR3 nucleotides read TGTGCCAGCAGTCACGATCCCTATGACTACACCTTC.